The rows below give T cell receptor beta chains drawn from one sample of a study of blood T cell repertoires in COVID-19. Only in-frame clones appear in the TCRdb table, and some are missing; sequencing was by immunoSEQ multiplex PCR. The sample includes 300,000 to 350,000 clones, roughly 87% of them seen just once. Sequencing used peripheral blood. The receptors here all came from a man aged 18 to 30 with active or convalescent COVID-19. The CDR3 runs from the conserved cysteine through the conserved F or W. D genes are given only for firm matches. The size field is filled for only some rows; it gives once, few, many or a size class.

TRBD2 TRBJ2-7 once TRBV7-2 CASSSDSGGGEQYF TGTGCCAGCAGCTCCGATAGCGGGGGGGGCGAGCAGTACTTC
- TRBJ1-2 - TRBV6-5 CASTLTATYGYTF TGTGCCAGCACACTGACAGCCACCTATGGCTACACCTTC
- TRBJ1-1 - TRBV7-9 CATHLQRMNTEAFF TGTGCCACTCACCTCCAGCGAATGAACACTGAAGCTTTCTTT
- TRBJ1-4 - TRBV7-9 CASSLGGGSKEKLFF TGTGCCAGCAGCTTAGGAGGCGGGTCCAAGGAAAAACTGTTTTTT
- TRBJ2-5 - TRBV24-1 CATSATGDETQYF TGTGCCACCAGTGCGACAGGTGATGAGACCCAGTACTTC
TRBD1 TRBJ2-5 - TRBV24-1 CATSEGTGGWETQYF TGTGCCACCAGTGAAGGGACAGGGGGCTGGGAGACCCAGTACTTC
TRBD1 TRBJ1-2 - TRBV6-1 CASSDVTRGVYGYTF TGTGCCAGCAGTGATGTAACCAGGGGGGTCTATGGCTACACCTTC
- TRBJ2-7 - TRBV19 CASSPRADEQYF TGTGCCAGTAGCCCCAGGGCGGACGAGCAGTACTTC
- TRBJ2-5 - TRBV2 CASSDLRQETQYF TGTGCCAGCAGTGATCTTCGCCAAGAGACCCAGTACTTC
TRBD1 TRBJ1-2 - TRBV28 CASSSQGASTFYGYTF TGTGCCAGCAGTTCGCAGGGGGCGTCTACCTTCTATGGCTACACCTTC
TRBD2 TRBJ2-1 - TRBV6-4 CASSERERNEQFF TGTGCCAGCAGTGAGCGGGAGAGAAATGAGCAGTTCTTC
- TRBJ1-1 few TRBV25-1 CASSEPGRAGGTEAFF TGTGCCAGCAGTGAACCGGGACGGGCCGGGGGCACTGAAGCTTTCTTT
TRBD1 TRBJ2-5 - TRBV4-1 CASSQGTGGETQYF TGCGCCAGCAGCCAAGGGACAGGGGGAGAGACCCAGTACTTC
TRBD1 TRBJ2-7 - TRBV7-9 CASSTAGGWYEQYF TGTGCCAGCAGCACAGCAGGGGGCTGGTACGAGCAGTACTTC
TRBD2 TRBJ2-3 - TRBV6-2/TRBV6-3 CASSYRGLAGGVNTQYF TGTGCCAGCAGTTACCGCGGACTAGCGGGGGGAGTGAATACGCAGTATTTT
- TRBJ1-5 - TRBV18 CASSAGRDQPQHF TGTGCCAGCTCGGCAGGGAGGGATCAGCCCCAGCATTTT
- TRBJ2-5 - TRBV4-3 CASSQGLAETQYF TGCGCCAGCAGCCAAGGTCTAGCGGAGACCCAGTACTTC
TRBD2 TRBJ2-1 - TRBV27 CASSISMLAGAYSEQFF TGTGCCAGCAGTATATCTATGCTAGCGGGGGCCTACAGTGAGCAGTTCTTC
- TRBJ1-4 - TRBV6-5 CASSYRKDGVNEKLFF TGTGCCAGCAGTTACCGAAAAGATGGAGTGAATGAAAAACTGTTTTTT
- TRBJ2-1 once TRBV7-3 CASSQSTLIHEQFF TGTGCCAGCAGCCAATCGACTCTAATCCATGAGCAGTTCTTC
- TRBJ2-2 - TRBV19 CASTPLPNTGELFF TGTGCCAGTACCCCACTACCGAACACCGGGGAGCTGTTTTTT
TRBD1 TRBJ1-1 - TRBV3-1/TRBV3-2 CASSYLTGFRAEAFF TGTGCCAGCAGTTATCTGACAGGGTTTCGGGCTGAAGCTTTCTTT
- TRBJ1-5 - TRBV12-3/TRBV12-4 CASNRWRDQPQHF TGTGCCAGCAACCGGTGGAGGGATCAGCCCCAGCATTTT
- TRBJ2-1 - TRBV7-9 CASSLAAELEQFF TGTGCCAGCAGCTTAGCTGCGGAGTTGGAGCAGTTCTTC
TRBD1 TRBJ1-1 once TRBV2 CASRAGQGNPEAFF TGTGCCAGCAGGGCCGGACAGGGAAACCCTGAAGCTTTCTTT
TRBD1 TRBJ2-1 - TRBV18 CASSKIRDSYNEQFF TGTGCCAGCTCAAAGATCCGGGACAGTTACAATGAGCAGTTCTTC
TRBD1 TRBJ1-3 few TRBV24-1 CATSDWTGTGNTIYF TGTGCCACCAGTGATTGGACAGGGACTGGAAACACCATATATTTT
TRBD1 TRBJ1-4 - TRBV3-1/TRBV3-2 CASSQIAGTALSEKLFF TGTGCCAGCAGCCAAATCGCCGGGACAGCCCTATCTGAAAAACTGTTTTTT
- TRBJ1-2 - TRBV4-1 CASSQGGGVDYGYTF TGCGCCAGCAGCCAAGGAGGGGGGGTGGACTATGGCTACACCTTC
TRBD2 TRBJ2-2 - TRBV7-2 CASSLSVTSGGRTGELFF TGTGCCAGCAGCTTATCCGTCACTAGCGGGGGGCGGACCGGGGAGCTGTTTTTT
- TRBJ1-1 - TRBV18 CASSPDREAFF TGTGCCAGCTCACCCGACAGGGAAGCTTTCTTT
- TRBJ1-5 - TRBV18 CASRQTSNQPQHF TGTGCCAGCCGACAGACTAGCAATCAGCCCCAGCATTTT
TRBD1 TRBJ1-1 - TRBV19 CASRYRGLVTEAFF TGTGCCAGTCGATACAGGGGGCTTGTCACTGAAGCTTTCTTT
- TRBJ1-1 - TRBV6-5 CASSPGVNTEAFF TGTGCCAGCAGTCCCGGGGTGAACACTGAAGCTTTCTTT
- TRBJ1-6 once TRBV2 CASSDQGAYNSPLHF TGTGCCAGCAGTGACCAGGGCGCCTATAATTCACCCCTCCACTTT
- TRBJ2-7 - TRBV5-5 CASSLTPPSYEQYF TGTGCCAGCAGCTTGACGCCCCCCAGCTACGAGCAGTACTTC
- TRBJ2-7 - TRBV27 CASSPRGGGVYEQYF TGTGCCAGCAGTCCCCGGGGAGGGGGAGTCTACGAGCAGTACTTC
TRBD2 TRBJ2-1 - TRBV27 CASSLLGLINEQFF TGTGCCAGCAGTTTACTGGGACTAATCAATGAGCAGTTCTTC
- TRBJ2-1 - TRBV21-1 CASSHTDIDEQFF TGTGCCAGCAGCCATACGGACATCGATGAGCAGTTCTTC
TRBD2 TRBJ2-1 - TRBV27 CASSFEGGRGANEQFF TGTGCCAGCAGTTTCGAGGGCGGGAGGGGGGCCAATGAGCAGTTCTTC
TRBD2 TRBJ2-2 - TRBV7-9 CASSSGTSGGATTGELFF TGTGCCAGCAGTTCCGGGACTAGCGGGGGGGCCACCACCGGGGAGCTGTTTTTT
TRBD1 TRBJ2-1 once TRBV5-1 CASSSGQGAINEQFF TGCGCCAGCAGCTCGGGACAGGGTGCGATTAATGAGCAGTTCTTC
TRBD1 TRBJ1-6 - TRBV27 CASSITGQSLNSPLHF TGTGCCAGCAGTATAACGGGACAGAGCCTAAATTCACCCCTCCACTTT
- TRBJ1-2 - TRBV6-1 CASSESGYTF TGTGCCAGCAGTGAATCGGGCTACACCTTC
- TRBJ1-2 - TRBV7-2 CASSLFSPSNYGYTF TGTGCCAGCAGCTTATTCTCCCCAAGCAACTATGGCTACACCTTC
- TRBJ1-2 - TRBV29-1 CRPRGRIRLYGYTF TGCAGACCACGTGGGAGAATACGGCTCTATGGCTACACCTTC
TRBD2 TRBJ2-1 - TRBV4-2 CASSQDSGGYNEQFF TGTGCCAGCAGCCAAGATAGCGGGGGCTACAATGAGCAGTTCTTC
TRBD1 TRBJ2-7 few TRBV19 CASRGTSSYEQYF TGTGCCAGCAGGGGGACCAGCTCCTACGAGCAGTACTTC
TRBD2 TRBJ2-1 - TRBV5-1 CASSLETSGLYNEQFF TGCGCCAGCAGCTTGGAGACTAGCGGGCTTTACAATGAGCAGTTCTTC
- TRBJ1-2 once TRBV6-5 CASSTEAGSYGYTF TGTGCCAGCAGTACCGAGGCGGGGTCCTATGGCTACACCTTC
- TRBJ1-4 - TRBV19 CASSRIQGLVKLFF TGTGCCAGTAGTCGAATACAGGGATTGGTAAAACTGTTTTTT
TRBD1 TRBJ1-6 - TRBV5-8 CASSLGTGGYNSPLHF TGTGCCAGCAGCTTGGGGACAGGGGGTTATAATTCACCCCTCCACTTT
TRBD2 TRBJ2-7 - TRBV7-3 CASSLGTSDAEQYF TGTGCCAGCAGCCTGGGGACTAGTGACGCCGAGCAGTACTTC
TRBD1 TRBJ2-7 - TRBV7-7 CASSPSGTGGRYEQYF TGTGCCAGCAGCCCATCCGGGACAGGGGGCCGATACGAGCAGTACTTC